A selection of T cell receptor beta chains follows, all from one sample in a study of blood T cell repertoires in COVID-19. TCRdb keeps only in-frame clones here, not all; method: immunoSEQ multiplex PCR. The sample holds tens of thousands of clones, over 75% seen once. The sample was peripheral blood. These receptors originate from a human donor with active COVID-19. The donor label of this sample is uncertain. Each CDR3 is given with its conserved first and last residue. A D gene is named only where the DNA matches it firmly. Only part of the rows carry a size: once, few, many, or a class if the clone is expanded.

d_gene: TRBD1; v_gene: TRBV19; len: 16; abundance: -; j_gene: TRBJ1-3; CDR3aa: CASTTEGASSGNTIYF; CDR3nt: TGTGCCAGTACCACAGAGGGGGCGAGCTCTGGAAACACCATATATTTT
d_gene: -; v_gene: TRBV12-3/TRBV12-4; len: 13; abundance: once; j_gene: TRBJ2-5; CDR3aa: CASSLRSQETQYF; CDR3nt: TGTGCCAGCAGTTTACGGAGTCAAGAGACCCAGTACTTC
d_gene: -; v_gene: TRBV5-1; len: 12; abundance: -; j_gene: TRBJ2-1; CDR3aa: CASSTDRDEQFF; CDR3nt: TGCGCCAGCAGCACGGACAGAGATGAGCAGTTCTTC
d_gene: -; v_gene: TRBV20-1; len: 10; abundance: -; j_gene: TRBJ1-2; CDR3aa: CSARGDGYTF; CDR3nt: TGCAGTGCTCGGGGGGATGGCTACACCTTC
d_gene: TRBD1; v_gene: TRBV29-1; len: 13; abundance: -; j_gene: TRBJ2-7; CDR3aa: CSVDGDSSYEQYF; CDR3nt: TGCAGCGTCGACGGGGACAGTTCCTACGAGCAGTACTTC
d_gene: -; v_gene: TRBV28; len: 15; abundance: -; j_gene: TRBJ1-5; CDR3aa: CASSSSGNGDQPQHF; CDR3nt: TGTGCCAGCAGTTCCTCAGGGAATGGGGATCAGCCCCAGCATTTT
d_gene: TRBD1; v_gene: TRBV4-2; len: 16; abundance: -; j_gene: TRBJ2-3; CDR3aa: CASSQGTGGGTDTQYF; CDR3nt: TGTGCCAGCAGCCAGGGGACAGGGGGCGGGACAGATACGCAGTATTTT
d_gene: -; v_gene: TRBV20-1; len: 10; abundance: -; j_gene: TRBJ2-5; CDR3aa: CSASQETQYF; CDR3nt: TGCAGTGCCAGCCAAGAGACCCAGTACTTC
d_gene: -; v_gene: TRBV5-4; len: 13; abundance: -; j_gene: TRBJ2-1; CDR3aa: CASSPATGNEQFF; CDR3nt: TGTGCCAGCAGCCCAGCGACCGGGAATGAGCAGTTCTTC
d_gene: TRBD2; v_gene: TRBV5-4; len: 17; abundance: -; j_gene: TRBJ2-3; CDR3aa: CASSLAASGRVGDTQYF; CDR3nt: TGTGCCAGCAGCTTGGCGGCTAGCGGGAGGGTCGGGGATACGCAGTATTTT
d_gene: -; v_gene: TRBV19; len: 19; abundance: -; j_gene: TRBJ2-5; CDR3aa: CATSIGPRTNPLATETQYF; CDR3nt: TGTGCCACTTCCATAGGACCGAGGACTAATCCTCTCGCAACCGAGACCCAGTACTTC
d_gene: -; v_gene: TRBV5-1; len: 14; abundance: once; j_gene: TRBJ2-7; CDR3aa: CASSFLPSPGEQYF; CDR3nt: TGCGCCAGCAGCTTTCTCCCGAGCCCGGGGGAGCAGTACTTC
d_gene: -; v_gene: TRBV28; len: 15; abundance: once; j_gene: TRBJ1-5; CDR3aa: CASSSPGLGNQPQHF; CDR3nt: TGTGCCAGCAGTTCTCCGGGACTGGGCAATCAGCCCCAGCATTTT
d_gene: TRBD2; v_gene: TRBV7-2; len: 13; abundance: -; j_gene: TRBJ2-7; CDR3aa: CASSLARREVQYF; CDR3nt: TGTGCCAGCAGCTTAGCGCGGCGGGAGGTTCAGTACTTC
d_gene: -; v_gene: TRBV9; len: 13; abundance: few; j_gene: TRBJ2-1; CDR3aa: CASSAQTTHEQFF; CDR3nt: TGTGCCAGCAGCGCGCAGACTACCCATGAGCAGTTCTTC
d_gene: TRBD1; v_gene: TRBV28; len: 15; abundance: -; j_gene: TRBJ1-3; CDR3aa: CASSLGQGAGNTIYF; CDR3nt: TGTGCCAGCAGTTTAGGGCAGGGGGCTGGAAACACCATATATTTT
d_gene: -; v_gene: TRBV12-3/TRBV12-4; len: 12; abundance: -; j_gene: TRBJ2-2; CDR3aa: CASGRGGGELFF; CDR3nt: TGTGCCAGCGGCAGGGGCGGCGGGGAGCTGTTTTTT
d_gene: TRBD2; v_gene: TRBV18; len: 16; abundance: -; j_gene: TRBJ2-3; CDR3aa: CASSPRRLAGVDTQYF; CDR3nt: TGTGCCAGCTCACCACGGCGTCTAGCGGGAGTGGATACGCAGTATTTT
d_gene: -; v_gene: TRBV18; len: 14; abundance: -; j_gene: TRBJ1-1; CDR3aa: CASSGGQRAAEAFF; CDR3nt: TGTGCCAGCTCTGGCGGACAGAGGGCTGCTGAAGCTTTCTTT
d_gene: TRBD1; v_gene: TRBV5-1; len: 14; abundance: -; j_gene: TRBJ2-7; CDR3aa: CASSSTGGSYEQYF; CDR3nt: TGCGCCAGCAGCTCAACAGGGGGCTCCTACGAGCAGTACTTC
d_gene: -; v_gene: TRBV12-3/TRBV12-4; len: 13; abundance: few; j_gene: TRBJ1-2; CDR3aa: CASSFPGEVGYTF; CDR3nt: TGTGCCAGCAGTTTCCCGGGAGAAGTGGGCTACACCTTC
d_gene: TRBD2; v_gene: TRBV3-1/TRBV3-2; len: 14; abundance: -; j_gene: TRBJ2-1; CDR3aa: CASSQGTSGREQFF; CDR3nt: TGTGCCAGCAGCCAAGGGACTAGCGGTAGGGAGCAGTTCTTC
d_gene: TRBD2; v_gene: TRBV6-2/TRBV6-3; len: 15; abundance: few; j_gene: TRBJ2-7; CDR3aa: CASSYSGGSSYEQYF; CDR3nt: TGTGCCAGCAGTTACAGTGGCGGGAGCTCCTACGAGCAGTACTTC
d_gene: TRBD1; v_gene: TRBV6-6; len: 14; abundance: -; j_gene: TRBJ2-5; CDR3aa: CASFWTGGLETQYF; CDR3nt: TGTGCCAGCTTTTGGACAGGGGGTTTAGAGACCCAGTACTTC
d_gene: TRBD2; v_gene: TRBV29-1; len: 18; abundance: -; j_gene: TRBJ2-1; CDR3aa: CSVRGGQGGRALGNEQFF; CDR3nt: TGCAGCGTGCGAGGGGGTCAGGGCGGGAGGGCCCTCGGGAATGAGCAGTTCTTC